These 30 T cell receptor beta chains were all obtained from the same sample, sequenced in a study of shared clonotypes between healthy human individuals (dated by TCRdb to about 2020). CD8 naive samples were CD45RO-negative cells positively selected for CCR7, giving a CD45RA+CCR7+ population that excluded TemRA cells. The receptor library was made with the immunoSEQ multiplex PCR assay. This immuneACCESS table, as held by TCRdb, lists in-frame sequences with V and J called but not all clones. Of the missing ones, under half trace to an unresolved V gene in checked studies; the others have no known cause. In this sample the table shows just over 2,000,000 clones, about 95% of which occur a single time. 0.85% to 1.3% of the sample lies in the top ten. Sample: naive CD8+ T cells sorted from blood. The cell subset or site label, read with the paper, signifies: CD45RA+CCR7+. The receptor set was obtained from a man between 18 and 29 years old in good health.

The chain combines TRBV4-3 with TRBJ1-1, with TRBD1 matching 8 bases. CDR1 is LGHNA and CDR2 is YSLEER in the germline V gene. Germline trimming cut 7 bases from V and 1 base from J; bases unmatched to any gene: 11. The CDR3 spans 16 residues. CDR3 sequence: CASNPGQGSENTEAFF. Here the CDR3 DNA reads TGCGCCAGCAACCCCGGACAGGGATCGGAGAACACTGAAGCTTTCTTT.

V gene TRBV9 combines with J gene TRBJ1-3, with a tentative D call TRBD1 (5 bases). Per the germline V gene, CDR1 is SGDLS and CDR2 is YYNGEE. Trimming took 0 bases from V and 2 from J, leaving 9 bases between them. This CDR3 region has 15 residues. CDR3 region: CASSVEGEAGNTIYF. The CDR3 bases are TGTGCCAGCAGCGTAGAAGGGGAGGCTGGAAACACCATATATTTT.

The V call is TRBV4-1, the J call TRBJ1-1, with D maybe TRBD1 (6 bases). Germline V gives CDR1 MGHRA, CDR2 YSYEKL. Trimming removed 2 bases from V and 6 bases from J, with 10 bases in between. The CDR3 runs to 13 residues. The CDR3 spells CASSQTGGAEAFF. Here the CDR3 DNA reads TGCGCCAGCAGCCAAACGGGGGGCGCTGAAGCTTTCTTT.

The chain links TRBV9 to TRBJ2-7, with D perhaps matching TRBD1 or TRBD2 (5 bases each). The CDR3 has 14 amino acids. Trimming took off 0 bases at V and 4 bases at J, with 11 bases between the two ends. Germline CDR1 SGDLS, CDR2 YYNGEE. The CDR3 loop reads CASSVGGSEYEQYF. The CDR3 bases are TGTGCCAGCAGCGTAGGGGGGTCAGAATACGAGCAGTACTTC.

The chain has TRBV28 and TRBJ1-6; D gene uncertain. The CDR3 loop spans 17 amino acids. V was shortened by 3 bases and J by 1 base, with 13 bases between the two germline ends. Germline assignment: CDR1 MDHEN and CDR2 SYDVKM. The CDR3 reads CASSFSGSDSYNSPLHF. The CDR3 DNA reads as TGTGCCAGCAGTTTTTCGGGGTCGGATTCCTATAATTCACCCCTCCACTTT.

The chain couples TRBV28 to TRBJ2-5; 7 bases agree with TRBD2. This CDR3 has 13 amino acids. Germline loops: CDR1 MDHEN, CDR2 SYDVKM. The junction had 4 bases not matched to a gene; V was cut back by 5 bases and J by 4 bases. The CDR3 DNA sequence: TGTGCCAGCAGTCACGGGGAGGGAGAGACCCAGTACTTC. It encodes CASSHGEGETQYF.

V usage is TRBV9 and J usage is TRBJ2-3; 8 nucleotides match TRBD2. CDR1 is SGDLS, CDR2 YYNGEE, per germline. This CDR3 has 17 residues. The V segment lost 0 bases and the J segment 1 base; nucleotides outside the gene matches: 7. In DNA form, the CDR3 reads TGTGCCAGCAGCGTAGATCCAGCGGGAGCTGGCACAGATACGCAGTATTTT. Translating it yields CASSVDPAGAGTDTQYF.

This clone was observed once. This chain uses TRBV27 with TRBJ1-2; D not resolved. CDR3 size: 17 residues. Germline CDR1 MNHEY, CDR2 SMNVEV (reference sequence). With 3 bases removed from V and 7 bases from J, the gap between germline ends came to 24 bases. Here the CDR3 reads CASSFHPLIGGTSGYTF. In DNA, the CDR3 is TGTGCCAGCAGTTTCCATCCTCTTATAGGTGGAACAAGTGGCTACACCTTC.

V usage is TRBV10-3 and J usage is TRBJ2-1; no clear D. The CDR3 is made up of 12 amino acids. V was clipped by 6 bases and J by 2 bases, with 5 bases between them. Germline V gene lookup returns CDR1 ENHRY and CDR2 SYGVKD. The CDR3, as DNA: TGTGCCATCAGCGGAGCCTACAATGAGCAGTTCTTC. Amino acids: CAISGAYNEQFF.

The rearrangement joins TRBV15 to TRBJ2-5, with TRBD2 as a possible D gene (5 bases). Germline CDR1 reads LNHNV; CDR2 reads YYDKDF (reference sequence). V was trimmed by 2 bases and J by 5 bases, leaving 18 bases between them. This CDR3 has 16 residues. The DNA for the CDR3 is TGTGCCACCAGCAGACCTACTACGGGGAAACTGGAGACCCAGTACTTC. It codes for CATSRPTTGKLETQYF.

Worth noting for this clone: This CDR3 is also generated by other DNA sequences in the sample. CDR3 in DNA: TGTGCCAGCAGCTTAACCGGAGAGACCCAGTACTTC. Translation: CASSLTGETQYF. V is TRBV11-2 and J is TRBJ2-5; D gene uncertain. Per the germline V gene, CDR1 is SGHAT and CDR2 is FQNNGV. The CDR3 is made up of 12 amino acids. V lost 2 bases, J lost 4 bases, and 5 bases lay in between.

A single count supports this clone. The V and J genes are TRBV30 and TRBJ2-5; 8 bases align to TRBD1. The CDR3 extends over 14 amino acids. Germline-derived CDR1 and CDR2 are GTSNPN and SVGIG (reference sequence). The V gene end was trimmed by 5 bases and the J gene end by 5 bases; junction bases not matched to a gene: 10. DNA for the CDR3: TGTGCCTGGGATCGGACAGGGAATTCGGAGACCCAGTACTTC. Translated, it gives CAWDRTGNSETQYF.

The CDR3 DNA is TGTGCCAGCAGTCCGCAGGGGTATAAGAATTCACCCCTCCACTTT. It translates to CASSPQGYKNSPLHF. V and J are TRBV2 and TRBJ1-6; a weak D match, TRBD1 (6 bases). CDR1 is SNHLY, CDR2 FYNNEI, per germline. The CDR3 sequence is 15 residues long. The V gene lost 5 bases and the J gene lost 7 bases, with 15 bases spanning the gap.

The chain uses TRBV11-2 and TRBJ2-1; 12 bases are a match to TRBD2. After removal of 5 bases from V and 6 bases from J, the junction contained 5 bases not matched to a gene. Germline lookup yields CDR1 SGHAT and CDR2 FQNNGV. This CDR3 region has 15 residues. CDR3 DNA: TGTGCCAGCAGCCCGACTAGCGGGAGTGGCAATGAGCAGTTCTTC. Its translation: CASSPTSGSGNEQFF.

This chain uses TRBV2 with TRBJ1-1; 7 bases map to TRBD1. With V trimmed by 5 bases and J by 8 bases, 23 bases remained unmatched. CDR1 and CDR2 (germline): SNHLY, FYNNEI. CDR3 size: 18 residues. CDR3 coding DNA: TGTGCCAGCAGTCTGGCAGGGGGACCGGGACCCCAAGGCCTGGAAGCTTTCTTT. Protein: CASSLAGGPGPQGLEAFF.

This clone was seen just once. The V gene is TRBV19, the J gene TRBJ1-1; no definite D call. V shed 1 base and J shed 7 bases, with 16 bases lying between them. CDR3 length equals 15 residues. Germline loops: CDR1 LNHDA, CDR2 SQIVND (reference sequence). Here the CDR3 DNA reads TGTGCCAGTAGTATAGGATCCCGTAGCCTGGATGAAGCTTTCTTT. It codes for CASSIGSRSLDEAFF.

A few counts support this clone. The chain couples TRBV9 to TRBJ1-6; D uncertain. With 0 bases removed from V and 7 bases from J, the gap between germline ends came to 11 bases. CDR1 SGDLS and CDR2 YYNGEE come from the germline V gene. The CDR3 is made up of 15 amino acids. The CDR3 nucleotides read TGTGCCAGCAGCGTAGCTTGGACCCAAAATTCACCCCTCCACTTT. Its translation is CASSVAWTQNSPLHF.

J is TRBJ2-7 and V is TRBV7-2; 10 bases line up with TRBD2. CDR1 SGHTA and CDR2 FQGNSA come from the germline V gene. The trim removed 5 bases at V and 4 bases at J, leaving 11 bases unmatched. CDR3 length: 16 residues. The CDR3 DNA follows: TGTGCCAGCAGCCAGACGGTTGGTAGCGGGAGGTACGAGCAGTACTTC. Translating it yields CASSQTVGSGRYEQYF.

J is TRBJ2-7 and V is TRBV4-3; weak D call: TRBD1 (6 bases). The CDR3 runs 15 residues. The V end lost 1 base, the J end lost 7 bases, and 17 bases lay between the germline ends. Germline V lookup: CDR1 LGHNA, CDR2 YSLEER. Here the CDR3 reads CASSQVWDTPREQYF. The CDR3 DNA is TGCGCCAGCAGCCAAGTTTGGGACACGCCTCGAGAGCAGTACTTC.

This clone was seen just once. The rearrangement uses TRBV29-1 and TRBJ2-1, with D possibly matching TRBD2 (6 bases). The CDR3 has 13 residues. The V end lost 5 bases, the J end lost 6 bases, and 14 bases lay between the germline ends. Germline V lookup: CDR1 SQVTM, CDR2 ANQGSEA. The DNA for the CDR3 is TGCAGCGTTAGGTGGGGGGATGGCAATGAGCAGTTCTTC. It codes for CSVRWGDGNEQFF.

The CDR3 DNA is TGTGCCAGCAGTTACTCTCCGACAGGGATGAACACTGAAGCTTTCTTT. Translated, it gives CASSYSPTGMNTEAFF. V is TRBV6-6 and J is TRBJ1-1, with 7 nucleotides matching TRBD1. J gave up 0 bases and V 0 bases, and 4 bases lay outside the gene matches. This CDR3 spans 16 amino acids. Germline CDR1 MNHNY, CDR2 SVGAGI (reference sequence).

V and J are TRBV15 and TRBJ2-7; the D is unclear. The CDR3 sequence is 12 residues long. The germline V gene encodes CDR1 LNHNV and CDR2 YYDKDF (reference sequence). Trimming removed 7 bases at V and 2 bases at J, with 9 bases between. CDR3 nucleotides: TGTGCCACCACCTCTCGCACCTACGAGCAGTACTTC. The encoded protein is CATTSRTYEQYF.

The chain joins TRBV7-9 to TRBJ2-3; 7 nucleotides match TRBD1. With V trimmed by 5 bases and J by 1 base, 6 bases remained unmatched. The CDR3 is 15 residues long. Germline loops: CDR1 SEHNR, CDR2 FQNEAQ (reference sequence). CDR3 DNA: TGTGCCAGCAGCGGAACAGGGGCCGGCACAGATACGCAGTATTTT. Translation: CASSGTGAGTDTQYF.

The CDR3 DNA follows: TGCGCCAGCAGCCAAGACCGGTGGGGCGGGAACACTGAAGCTTTCTTT. This encodes CASSQDRWGGNTEAFF. V usage is TRBV4-3 and J usage is TRBJ1-1; possible D gene TRBD1, 5 bases. The germline CDR1 and CDR2 sequences are LGHNA and YSLEER. This CDR3 region has 16 residues. Trimming removed 0 bases from V and 1 base from J, with 12 bases in between.

V usage is TRBV7-6 and J usage is TRBJ2-7; 11 nucleotides line up with TRBD1. Germline-derived CDR1 and CDR2 are SGHVS and FNYEAQ. The V gene end was trimmed by 5 bases and the J gene end by 2 bases; junction bases not matched to a gene: 5. The length of the CDR3 is 15 residues. The chain's CDR3 is CASSRWTGGTYEQYF. The CDR3 DNA reads as TGTGCCAGCAGCCGATGGACAGGGGGCACCTACGAGCAGTACTTC. Drawing the rest from reference TRBV7-6 and TRBJ2-7, the complete variable domain is GAGVSQSPRYKVTKRGQDVALRCDPISGHVSLYWYRQALGQGPEFLTYFNYEAQQDKSGLPNDRFSAERPEGSISTLTIQRTEQRDSAMYRCASSRWTGGTYEQYFGPGTRLTVT.

This sequence joins TRBV2 and TRBJ2-3, with 13 bases lining up with TRBD2. Trimming cost V 8 bases and J 3 bases; bases outside gene matches: 2. The germline V gene encodes CDR1 SNHLY and CDR2 FYNNEI. This CDR3 has 14 amino acids. The CDR3 DNA sequence: TGTGCCAGCGGGACTAGCGGGAATACAGATACGCAGTATTTT. Encoded protein: CASGTSGNTDTQYF.

The sample holds one count of this clone. V gene TRBV27 combines with J gene TRBJ1-2; 9 bases map to TRBD1. V shed 6 bases and J 4 bases; nucleotides not matched to a gene: 15. The CDR3 runs to 17 residues. The germline V gene encodes CDR1 MNHEY and CDR2 SMNVEV (reference sequence). CDR3 sequence reads: CASSPGTGPHPLYGYTF. Written as DNA, the CDR3 is TGTGCCAGCAGCCCCGGGACAGGGCCCCACCCCCTCTATGGCTACACCTTC.

The rearrangement links TRBV27 to TRBJ2-2; 8 bases are shared with TRBD1. This CDR3 contains 17 residues. With 1 base clipped from V and 1 base from J, the junction kept 5 bases outside the gene matches. Germline CDR1 is MNHEY and CDR2 is SMNVEV (reference sequence). CDR3 DNA sequence: TGTGCCAGCAGTTTATTTGTAGACAGGGGGAACACCGGGGAGCTGTTTTTT. Its translation is CASSLFVDRGNTGELFF.

This chain links TRBV27 with TRBJ2-1; 9 nucleotides line up with TRBD2. CDR3 size: 18 residues. Looked up from germline, CDR1 is MNHEY and CDR2 is SMNVEV (reference sequence). V lost 5 bases and J lost 2; bases outside the gene matches: 13. The CDR3 loop reads CASSATLPSGAAYNEQFF. The CDR3 region has the DNA TGTGCCAGCAGTGCCACCCTTCCTAGCGGGGCCGCCTACAATGAGCAGTTCTTC.

The rearrangement links TRBV9 to TRBJ1-2; 8 bases line up with TRBD1. J lost 4 bases, V lost 5 bases, and 13 bases had no gene match. CDR1 and CDR2 (germline): SGDLS, YYNGEE. This CDR3 region has 16 residues. The chain's CDR3 is CASSGDRPGASYGYTF. DNA of the CDR3: TGTGCCAGCAGTGGGGACAGGCCAGGAGCTAGCTATGGCTACACCTTC. Supplemented by reference TRBV9 and TRBJ1-2, the full variable domain reads DSGVTQTPKHLITATGQRVTLRCSPRSGDLSVYWYQQSLDQGLQFLIQYYNGEERAKGNILERFSAQQFPDLHSELNLSSLELGDSALYFCASSGDRPGASYGYTFGSGTRLTVV.